These 23 T cell receptor beta chains came from one sample sequenced in a study of blood T cell repertoires in COVID-19. This table comes from immunoSEQ multiplex PCR, and its TCRdb copy is limited to in-frame clones, with some not included. The table has roughly 410,000 clones, around nine tenths seen once. The sequenced sample consisted of peripheral blood. These receptors were collected from a woman aged 40 to 50 with COVID-19, enrolled during active disease.

This clone was found once. CDR3 in DNA: TGTGCCAGCAGCCAAGGCGGACAGGCTAATGAAAAACTGTTTTTT. Translating it yields CASSQGGQANEKLFF. The chain couples TRBV4-2 to TRBJ1-4; 7 bases are a match to TRBD1. Per germline, CDR1 LGHNA and CDR2 YNFKEQ. The CDR3 has 15 residues. V was pared by 1 base and J by 3 bases, with 2 bases of the junction left unmatched.

The chain has TRBV27 and TRBJ2-3; TRBD2 aligns across 8 bases. The CDR3 length is 14 residues. V lost 5 bases and J lost 4; bases outside the gene matches: 5. Germline V gene lookup returns CDR1 MNHEY and CDR2 SMNVEV (reference sequence). The CDR3 protein is CASSPAGVPDTQYF. The CDR3 DNA is TGTGCCAGCAGTCCAGCGGGAGTCCCAGATACGCAGTATTTT.

This chain links TRBV28 with TRBJ2-2, with D possibly being TRBD1 (6 bases). CDR3 length: 15 residues. CDR1 and CDR2 from the germline V gene are MDHEN and SYDVKM. Trimming cost V 6 bases and J 8 bases, with 19 bases left between them. CDR3 region: CASSLIDRLTGELFF. The CDR3 region has the DNA TGTGCCAGCAGCCTTATTGACAGGCTGACTGGGGAGCTGTTTTTT.

V and J are TRBV5-1 and TRBJ2-7; D may be TRBD1 (5 bases). Germline-derived CDR1 and CDR2 are SGHRS and YFSETQ. V lost 2 bases to trimming and J lost 3 bases, with 6 bases between them. The CDR3 extends over 12 amino acids. The CDR3 DNA is TGCGCCAGCAGCTTCCAGGGCTACGAGCAGTACTTC. Amino acid sequence: CASSFQGYEQYF.

V gene TRBV7-2 combines with J gene TRBJ2-2; 10 bases map to TRBD2. V lost 2 bases, J lost 7 bases, and 13 bases stayed unmatched. The V gene's germline CDR1 is SGHTA and CDR2 FQGNSA. There are 18 residues in the CDR3. CDR3 coding DNA: TGTGCCAGCAGCTTAAGCGGGTGGCTAGCGGGAGTTATCGGGGAGCTGTTTTTT. Its translation: CASSLSGWLAGVIGELFF. Supplemented by reference TRBV7-2 and TRBJ2-2, the full variable domain reads GAGVSQSPSNKVTEKGKDVELRCDPISGHTALYWYRQSLGQGLEFLIYFQGNSAPDKSGLPSDRFSAERTGGSVSTLTIQRTQQEDSAVYLCASSLSGWLAGVIGELFFGEGSRLTVL.

Of note for this clone: At one end the junction does not follow the germline gene, possibly because of a read error. The chain carries TRBV2 and TRBJ1-2, with 7 bases identical to TRBD1. The CDR3 is 16 amino acids. The germline V gene encodes CDR1 SNHLY and CDR2 FYNNEI. Here the CDR3 reads CASSEARDSVTHGYTF. For the CDR3, the DNA is TGTGCCAGCAGTGAAGCGCGGGACAGTGTGACGCATGGGTACACCTTC. Full variable domain (remainder filled in from reference TRBV2 and TRBJ1-2): EPEVTQTPSHQVTQMGQEVILRCVPISNHLYFYWYRQILGQKVEFLVSFYNNEISEKSEIFDDQFSVERPDGSNFTLKIRSTKLEDSAMYFCASSEARDSVTHGYTFGSGTRLTVV.

The rearrangement links TRBV7-2 to TRBJ1-2; no reliable D call. V lost 5 bases to trimming and J lost 5 bases, with 12 bases between them. Germline loops: CDR1 SGHTA, CDR2 FQGNSA. This CDR3 has 13 residues. The CDR3 nucleotides read TGTGCCAGCAGCGTCGAACGGGTGTATGGCTACACCTTC. This codes for CASSVERVYGYTF.

The genes are TRBV7-9 and TRBJ1-6; D remains unclear. The ends were cut back, 5 bases at V and 0 bases at J, with 5 bases in the middle. CDR1 is SEHNR and CDR2 is FQNEAQ in the germline V gene (reference sequence). CDR3 length equals 14 residues. The CDR3 here is CASSLSSYNSPLHF. The CDR3 bases are TGTGCCAGCAGCCTAAGCTCCTATAATTCACCCCTCCACTTT.

This chain uses TRBV5-5 with TRBJ2-7; 12 positions agree with TRBD1. This CDR3 has 14 residues. Looked up from germline, CDR1 is SGHKS and CDR2 is YYEKEE (reference sequence). The V and J ends lost 2 bases and 7 bases, in that order; junction bases with no gene match: 4. CDR3 protein: CASSFGTGGWEQYF. The CDR3 DNA sequence: TGTGCCAGCAGCTTCGGGACAGGGGGCTGGGAGCAGTACTTC.

The J gene is TRBJ2-3, the V gene TRBV27, with 8 bases fitting TRBD2. The CDR3 has 17 amino acids. Germline CDR1 reads MNHEY; CDR2 reads SMNVEV (reference sequence). The V and J ends lost 2 bases and 0 bases, in that order; junction bases with no gene match: 7. CDR3 residues: CASSLAPTGGSTDTQYF. The CDR3 bases are TGTGCCAGCAGTTTAGCTCCTACGGGGGGGAGCACAGATACGCAGTATTTT.

The chain carries TRBV9 and TRBJ2-1; a weak D match, TRBD2 (5 bases). This CDR3 region has 15 residues. V was trimmed by 4 bases and J by 3 bases, leaving 14 bases between them. CDR1 SGDLS and CDR2 YYNGEE come from the germline V gene. The CDR3 loop reads CASSPTSGYYNEQFF. The CDR3 coding sequence is TGTGCCAGCAGCCCGACGAGCGGTTACTACAATGAGCAGTTCTTC.

This clone was observed once. This chain links TRBV25-1 with TRBJ2-7; a weak D match, TRBD2 (6 bases). The CDR3 sequence is 14 residues long. The germline V gene encodes CDR1 MGHDK and CDR2 SYGVNS. V was clipped by 6 bases and J by 3 bases, with 15 bases between them. CDR3 sequence (DNA): TGTGCCAGCAGGCCTTCCGGGGACTTCTACGAGCAGTACTTC. This gives the protein CASRPSGDFYEQYF.

This chain uses TRBV28 with TRBJ1-2, with D hard to call. V lost 5 bases and J lost 4, with 14 bases in between. This CDR3 has 14 residues. In germline, CDR1 is MDHEN, CDR2 SYDVKM. The CDR3 loop is CASSPRPGGYGYTF. The CDR3 DNA follows: TGTGCCAGCAGTCCCCGACCAGGAGGCTATGGCTACACCTTC.

The chain uses TRBV20-1 and TRBJ2-1; 7 nucleotides agree with TRBD1. The CDR3 has 15 amino acids. CDR1 is DFQATT and CDR2 is SNEGSKA in the germline V gene (reference sequence). V trimming: 3 bases; J trimming: 3 bases; junction bases outside the gene matches: 8. In nucleotides, the CDR3 is TGCAGTGCTAGTGACGGGACAGCAGGCTACAATGAGCAGTTCTTC. The encoded protein is CSASDGTAGYNEQFF.

The J gene is TRBJ1-4, the V gene TRBV4-2; no firm D call. The germline gives CDR1 LGHNA, CDR2 YNFKEQ. The V and J ends lost 2 bases and 7 bases respectively, with 17 bases between them. This CDR3 has 16 amino acids. CDR3 protein: CASSQSAALSGEKLFF. As DNA, the CDR3 is TGTGCCAGCAGCCAATCTGCCGCTCTGTCAGGTGAAAAACTGTTTTTT.

V gene TRBV5-4 combines with J gene TRBJ1-4; possibly TRBD1 for D (5 bases). Trimming took off 2 bases at V and 8 bases at J, with 13 bases between the two ends. Germline V gene data show CDR1 as SGHNT and CDR2 as YYREEE (reference sequence). This CDR3 spans 14 amino acids. This CDR3 reads CASSLGGTGEKLFF. CDR3 nucleotide sequence: TGTGCCAGCAGCTTAGGCGGGACTGGAGAAAAACTGTTTTTT. Combining the CDR3 with reference TRBV5-4 and TRBJ1-4 gives the whole variable domain ETGVTQSPTHLIKTRGQQVTLRCSSQSGHNTVSWYQQALGQGPQFIFQYYREEENGRGNFPPRFSGLQFPNYSSELNVNALELDDSALYLCASSLGGTGEKLFFGSGTQLSVL.

J is TRBJ1-5 and V is TRBV19; D uncertain. Between the trimmed V and J ends, which lost 1 base and 9 bases, there was a span of 13 bases. The CDR3 is 14 residues long. Germline V CDR1 and CDR2: LNHDA, SQIVND (reference sequence). Here the CDR3 reads CASSIGAGRWPQHF. In nucleotides, the CDR3 is TGTGCCAGTAGTATAGGGGCTGGGAGGTGGCCCCAGCATTTT.

The chain has TRBV14 and TRBJ1-1; 7 bases agree with TRBD1. The CDR3 extends over 14 amino acids. Germline V lookup: CDR1 SGHDN, CDR2 FVKESK. Trimming took 3 bases from V and 4 from J; bases not matched to a gene: 5. The CDR3 here is CASSHRGYGTEAFF. The CDR3 DNA is TGTGCCAGCAGCCACAGGGGGTATGGCACTGAAGCTTTCTTT. The full variable domain, in which reference TRBV14 and TRBJ1-1 provide the parts outside the CDR3, is EAGVTQFPSHSVIEKGQTVTLRCDPISGHDNLYWYRRVMGKEIKFLLHFVKESKQDESGMPNNRFLAERTGGTYSTLKVQPAELEDSGVYFCASSHRGYGTEAFFGQGTRLTVV.

CDR3 bases: TGTGCCAGCAGCAAAGTTGACATCAACTATGGCTACACCTTC. This encodes CASSKVDINYGYTF. This chain joins TRBV21-1 and TRBJ1-2; the DNA was not compared with TRBD1, the D call given in the table. TRBV21-1 is listed as a pseudogene. CDR3 length: 14 amino acids.

This rearrangement joins TRBV19 to TRBJ1-2; the D gene is possibly TRBD1 (5 bases). This CDR3 contains 14 residues. The V gene's germline CDR1 is LNHDA and CDR2 SQIVND (reference sequence). Trimming stripped 6 bases from V and 4 bases from J, with 15 bases between. The CDR3 region has the DNA TGTGCCAGTAGGAACCCTAGGACACTCTATGGCTACACCTTC. As protein: CASRNPRTLYGYTF.

This chain links TRBV5-1 with TRBJ1-1, with TRBD1 matching 7 bases. V lost 3 bases, J lost 3 bases, and 5 bases stayed unmatched. The CDR3 has 14 residues. Germline lookup yields CDR1 SGHRS and CDR2 YFSETQ. The CDR3 spells CASSWAGTDTEAFF. The CDR3 region has the DNA TGCGCCAGCAGCTGGGCTGGGACAGACACTGAAGCTTTCTTT.

In nucleotides, the CDR3 is TGCAGCGTTGGTAGCGGCGGGGATACGCAGTATTTT. Translating it yields CSVGSGGDTQYF. V usage is TRBV29-1 and J usage is TRBJ2-3, with D tentatively TRBD2 (6 bases). The V gene lost 4 bases and the J gene lost 6 bases, with 11 bases spanning the gap. The CDR3 contains 12 residues. Germline-derived CDR1 and CDR2 are SQVTM and ANQGSEA.

This rearrangement joins TRBV19 to TRBJ1-2; D is undetermined. V was clipped by 4 bases and J by 6 bases, with 18 bases between them. The CDR3 covers 15 residues. The V gene's germline CDR1 is LNHDA and CDR2 SQIVND (reference sequence). The chain's CDR3 is CASSKSELFNNGYTF. Here the CDR3 DNA reads TGTGCCAGTAGTAAATCGGAGTTGTTTAATAATGGCTACACCTTC.